These 19 T cell receptor beta chains were all obtained from the same sample, sequenced in a study of cytomegalovirus exposure and HLA in healthy donors. With 60 Vbeta and 13 Jbeta primers, the PCR was carried out. The assay was immunoSEQ multiplex PCR, and TCRdb's table has in-frame clones only and misses some. The ten top clones account for 5.5% to 6%, within a sample of 35,000 to 45,000 clones. The sequenced sample was PBMCs. The source is a human donor in good health.

The rearrangement joins TRBV29-1 to TRBJ2-2; a weak D match, TRBD2 (6 bases). The CDR3 totals 12 residues. Trimming cost V 4 bases and J 4 bases, with 7 bases left between them. Germline values: CDR1 SQVTM, CDR2 ANQGSEA. DNA for the CDR3: TGCAGCGTTGTGGGAGGCACCGGGGAGCTGTTTTTT. Its protein product is CSVVGGTGELFF.

The genes are TRBV5-1 and TRBJ2-7; a possible D gene is TRBD1 (6 bases). Germline V gives CDR1 SGHRS, CDR2 YFSETQ. CDR3 size: 14 residues. V was shortened by 0 bases and J by 3 bases, with 10 bases between the two germline ends. DNA of the CDR3: TGCGCCAGCAGCTTGGCACCGGACAGCTACGAGCAGTACTTC. Translation: CASSLAPDSYEQYF.

V gene TRBV2 combines with J gene TRBJ2-3, with 7 bases identical to TRBD2. Germline-derived CDR1 and CDR2 are SNHLY and FYNNEI. The CDR3 is made up of 14 amino acids. V trimming: 7 bases; J trimming: 6 bases; junction bases outside the gene matches: 10. The CDR3 DNA follows: TGTGCCAGCATTACCGGACTAGTCGGTGATACGCAGTATTTT. Amino acid sequence: CASITGLVGDTQYF.

The chain is built from TRBV18 and TRBJ2-7; 12 bases line up with TRBD1. The V gene's germline CDR1 is KGHSH and CDR2 LQKENI. With 3 bases clipped from V and 4 bases from J, the junction kept 7 bases outside the gene matches. This CDR3 is 16 amino acids long. The CDR3 reads CASSPGQGAFAYEQYF. The CDR3 DNA reads TGTGCCAGCTCACCGGGACAGGGGGCTTTCGCGTACGAGCAGTACTTC.

The J gene is TRBJ2-5, the V gene TRBV18; unclear D gene. This CDR3 contains 13 residues. Germline CDR1 reads KGHSH; CDR2 reads LQKENI. Between the trimmed V and J ends, which lost 4 bases and 0 bases, there was a span of 6 bases. The CDR3 is CASSLRYQETQYF. Here the CDR3 DNA reads TGTGCCAGCTCACTGCGGTACCAAGAGACCCAGTACTTC.

This chain links TRBV18 with TRBJ2-7; maybe TRBD1 (5 bases). In germline, CDR1 is KGHSH, CDR2 LQKENI. The CDR3 contains 14 residues. Between the trimmed V and J ends, which lost 4 bases and 2 bases, there was a span of 12 bases. CDR3 loop: CASSQGNGAYEQYF. Here the CDR3 DNA reads TGTGCCAGCTCACAGGGGAATGGGGCCTACGAGCAGTACTTC.

The V call is TRBV28, the J call TRBJ1-5; D possibly corresponds to TRBD1 (6 bases). This CDR3 comprises 14 residues. Germline V lookup: CDR1 MDHEN, CDR2 SYDVKM. Trimming pared 6 bases from V and 7 bases from J, leaving 16 bases between. CDR3: CASSLEQGGQPQHF. CDR3 sequence (DNA): TGTGCCAGCAGCCTCGAACAGGGAGGGCAGCCCCAGCATTTT.

CDR3 in DNA: TGTGCCAGCAGCCCAGGACTAGCGGGGGGGCGTGACACAGATACGCAGTATTTT. It codes for CASSPGLAGGRDTDTQYF. This chain joins TRBV4-2 and TRBJ2-3; TRBD2 matches at 15 bases. CDR3 length equals 18 residues. The ends lost 4 bases at V and 2 bases at J; junction bases unmatched: 7. The germline CDR1 and CDR2 sequences are LGHNA and YNFKEQ.

The V gene is TRBV4-1, the J gene TRBJ1-2, with 7 bases matching TRBD1. V was clipped by 3 bases and J by 6 bases; unmatched bases: 7. Germline assignment: CDR1 MGHRA and CDR2 YSYEKL. This CDR3 contains 14 residues. In nucleotides, the CDR3 is TGCGCCAGCAGCCAGATACAGGGGCAGGATGGCTACACCTTC. This sequence encodes CASSQIQGQDGYTF.

The V gene is TRBV5-6, the J gene TRBJ2-7; maybe TRBD1 (5 bases). This CDR3 is 14 amino acids long. The germline V and J ends were trimmed by 0 bases and 5 bases, with 12 bases remaining between them. Germline V lookup: CDR1 SGHDT, CDR2 YYEEEE. The CDR3 DNA is TGTGCCAGCAGCTTGGGGGGCTTTGTCCACGAGCAGTACTTC. As protein: CASSLGGFVHEQYF.

The chain couples TRBV7-2 to TRBJ1-1; 8 nucleotides line up with TRBD1. Looked up from germline, CDR1 is SGHTA and CDR2 is FQGNSA. Germline trimming cut 1 base from V and 4 bases from J; bases unmatched to any gene: 5. This CDR3 has 15 amino acids. The DNA for the CDR3 is TGTGCCAGCAGCTTAGGGGGACAGGCGATCACTGAAGCTTTCTTT. Translation gives CASSLGGQAITEAFF.

This sequence joins TRBV6-1 and TRBJ1-2; D is unclear. CDR3 length equals 16 residues. With 4 bases removed from V and 5 bases from J, the gap between germline ends came to 20 bases. The germline V gene encodes CDR1 MNHNS and CDR2 SASEGT. The CDR3 coding sequence is TGTGCCAGCAGTGGTTGGCAGGAGGATAGGCCTTATGGCTACACCTTC. It translates to CASSGWQEDRPYGYTF.

This rearrangement joins TRBV19 to TRBJ2-2; maybe TRBD1 (5 bases). The germline CDR1 and CDR2 sequences are LNHDA and SQIVND (reference sequence). This CDR3 comprises 15 residues. With 6 bases removed from V and 3 bases from J, the gap between germline ends came to 14 bases. This CDR3 reads CASRWKGQDTGELFF. In DNA form, the CDR3 reads TGTGCCAGTAGATGGAAGGGGCAAGACACCGGGGAGCTGTTTTTT.

As regards this clone: Germline is not matched at one junction end, which may reflect a read error. CDR3 loop: CSGRDRGINTEDFF. DNA of the CDR3: TGCAGCGGACGGGACAGGGGTATAAACACTGAAGATTTCTTT. The V gene is TRBV29-1, the J gene TRBJ1-1; 10 bases map to TRBD1. CDR3 length: 14 amino acids. The germline CDR1 and CDR2 sequences are SQVTM and ANQGSEA.

The rearrangement uses TRBV19 and TRBJ1-1, with D unresolved. The CDR3 is 15 amino acids. V was cut by 3 bases and J by 1 base, with 12 bases left in between. Germline V gene sequence: CDR1 LNHDA, CDR2 SQIVND (reference sequence). The DNA of the CDR3 is TGTGCCAGTAGTATTAGGAGGCAGCCGAACACTGAAGCTTTCTTT. Translation gives CASSIRRQPNTEAFF.

This chain connects TRBV18 to TRBJ2-1, with TRBD2 matching over 15 bases. The CDR3 contains 16 residues. CDR1 and CDR2 from the germline V gene are KGHSH and LQKENI. V shed 2 bases, J shed 7 bases, and the junction held 3 bases outside the gene matches. The CDR3 loop reads CASSPRGLAGGNEQFF. CDR3 sequence (DNA): TGTGCCAGCTCACCAAGAGGACTAGCGGGGGGGAATGAGCAGTTCTTC. The entire variable domain, with the rest obtained from reference TRBV18 and TRBJ2-1, is as follows: NAGVMQNPRHLVRRRGQEARLRCSPMKGHSHVYWYRQLPEEGLKFMVYLQKENIIDESGMPKERFSAEFPKEGPSILRIQQVVRGDSAAYFCASSPRGLAGGNEQFFGPGTRLTVL.

This sequence joins TRBV15 and TRBJ1-2; D is unresolved. Germline V gives CDR1 LNHNV, CDR2 YYDKDF (reference sequence). Trimming shortened V by 3 bases and J by 4 bases, and 6 bases separated the two germline ends. This CDR3 is built from 12 residues. The CDR3 nucleotides are TGTGCCACCAGCAGGGAGGTCTATGGCTACACCTTC. Encoded protein: CATSREVYGYTF.

The chain employs TRBV11-2 and TRBJ1-3, with D uncertain. CDR1 is SGHAT, CDR2 FQNNGV, per germline. The CDR3 is 15 amino acids. Trimming pared 4 bases from V and 0 bases from J, leaving 10 bases between. The CDR3 DNA follows: TGTGCCAGCAGCTCCACTGCGGACTCTGGAAACACCATATATTTT. Translation gives CASSSTADSGNTIYF. Together with reference TRBV11-2 and TRBJ1-3, the CDR3 gives the full variable domain: EAGVAQSPRYKIIEKRQSVAFWCNPISGHATLYWYQQILGQGPKLLIQFQNNGVVDDSQLPKDRFSAERLKGVDSTLKIQPAKLEDSAVYLCASSSTADSGNTIYFGEGSWLTVV.

The chain recombines TRBV2 with TRBJ2-1; a possible D gene is TRBD1 (6 bases). Trimming took 7 bases from V and 8 from J, leaving 18 bases between them. Germline lookup yields CDR1 SNHLY and CDR2 FYNNEI. The CDR3 is 14 amino acids. The CDR3 DNA reads as TGTGCCAGCAAGAGGGCAGGGACAACCCATGAGCAGTTCTTC. Amino acids: CASKRAGTTHEQFF. Full variable domain (outside the CDR3, taken from reference TRBV2 and TRBJ2-1): EPEVTQTPSHQVTQMGQEVILRCVPISNHLYFYWYRQILGQKVEFLVSFYNNEISEKSEIFDDQFSVERPDGSNFTLKIRSTKLEDSAMYFCASKRAGTTHEQFFGPGTRLTVL.